These T cell receptor beta chains were read from a single sample in a study of CD8 T cells in ankylosing spondylitis. Via MiXCR, TCRdb re-called the 5' RACE reads, giving one row per CDR3 protein. The sample has 120,000 to 150,000 distinct CDR3 sequences, roughly 8.4% seen once; the top ten hold 7.3%. The source material was synovial fluid, either unsorted or a sorted T cell fraction (not recorded which). The receptor set was obtained from a male donor with ankylosing spondylitis. CDR3s include the opening cysteine and the closing phenylalanine or tryptophan. D genes are given only for firm matches. Clone size is given for some rows only: seen once, a few or many times, or a class if the clone is expanded.

v_call: TRBV29-1
clone_size: -
cdr3_length: 17
d_call: -
j_call: TRBJ2-5
cdr3_nt: TGCAGCGTTGAAGGGTTTCGATCGTACCAGCGTAAAGAGACCCAGTACTTC
cdr3_aa: CSVEGFRSYQRKETQYF

v_call: TRBV4-1
clone_size: few
cdr3_length: 17
d_call: TRBD2
j_call: TRBJ2-3
cdr3_nt: TGCGCCAGCAGTACTAGCGGGGGGGCCTGGGGCACAGATACGCAGTATTTT
cdr3_aa: CASSTSGGAWGTDTQYF

v_call: TRBV9
clone_size: many
cdr3_length: 14
d_call: -
j_call: TRBJ2-3
cdr3_nt: TGTGCCAGCAGCGCCTCGGGGTACACAGATACGCAGTATTTT
cdr3_aa: CASSASGYTDTQYF

v_call: TRBV7-2
clone_size: -
cdr3_length: 15
d_call: -
j_call: TRBJ2-7
cdr3_nt: TGTGCCAGCAGCTTAAGCGCCCGGGGCTCCTACGAGCAGTACTTC
cdr3_aa: CASSLSARGSYEQYF

v_call: TRBV20-1
clone_size: few
cdr3_length: 10
d_call: -
j_call: TRBJ1-2
cdr3_nt: TGCAGTGTGTGGAATTATGGCTACACCTTC
cdr3_aa: CSVWNYGYTF

v_call: TRBV7-2
clone_size: medium-sized
cdr3_length: 15
d_call: -
j_call: TRBJ1-4
cdr3_nt: TGTGCCAGCAGCTCCCGGCGGGGGCCCAATGAAAAACTGTTTTTT
cdr3_aa: CASSSRRGPNEKLFF

v_call: TRBV9
clone_size: few
cdr3_length: 15
d_call: -
j_call: TRBJ1-2
cdr3_nt: TGTGCCAGCAGCGCCCTGGCCGACACCACGAATGGCTACACCTTC
cdr3_aa: CASSALADTTNGYTF

v_call: TRBV7-9
clone_size: few
cdr3_length: 11
d_call: -
j_call: TRBJ2-1
cdr3_nt: TGTGCCAGCAGCATAGGGGGAAAGCCGTTCTTC
cdr3_aa: CASSIGGKPFF

v_call: TRBV28
clone_size: many
cdr3_length: 15
d_call: -
j_call: TRBJ2-1
cdr3_nt: TGTGCCACCTCCCGGGGGAGGACGAATTACAATGAGCAGTTCTTC
cdr3_aa: CATSRGRTNYNEQFF

v_call: TRBV5-4
clone_size: many
cdr3_length: 15
d_call: TRBD1
j_call: TRBJ1-6
cdr3_nt: TGTGCCAGCAGCTTGATGACAGGGCCGGATTCACCCCTCCACTTT
cdr3_aa: CASSLMTGPDSPLHF

v_call: TRBV5-1
clone_size: -
cdr3_length: 14
d_call: -
j_call: TRBJ2-6
cdr3_nt: TGCGCCAGCAGCTTGGGGACTGGGGCCAACGTCCTGACTTTC
cdr3_aa: CASSLGTGANVLTF

v_call: TRBV9
clone_size: few
cdr3_length: 13
d_call: -
j_call: TRBJ1-2
cdr3_nt: TGTGCCAGCAACACCGGGACGTTAGGTGGCTACACCTTC
cdr3_aa: CASNTGTLGGYTF

v_call: TRBV24-1
clone_size: few
cdr3_length: 17
d_call: TRBD1
j_call: TRBJ2-2
cdr3_nt: TGTGCCACCAGTGATTTAGGCAGGGGGCTTGACACCGGGGAGCTGTTTTTT
cdr3_aa: CATSDLGRGLDTGELFF

v_call: TRBV20-1
clone_size: many
cdr3_length: 14
d_call: -
j_call: TRBJ2-1
cdr3_nt: TGCAGTGCTCGTATAGCCGGAGGTATCAATGAGCAGTTCTTC
cdr3_aa: CSARIAGGINEQFF

v_call: TRBV10-3
clone_size: many
cdr3_length: 17
d_call: -
j_call: TRBJ1-6
cdr3_nt: TGTGCCATCAGTGAGTGGGGTGGTGGCAGCGGGAATTCACCCCTCCACTTT
cdr3_aa: CAISEWGGGSGNSPLHF

v_call: TRBV7-8
clone_size: -
cdr3_length: 15
d_call: -
j_call: TRBJ2-2
cdr3_nt: TGTGCCAGCAGCTTAAGCAGTGGAGTCACCGGGGAGCTGTTTTTT
cdr3_aa: CASSLSSGVTGELFF

v_call: TRBV27
clone_size: many
cdr3_length: 15
d_call: -
j_call: TRBJ2-7
cdr3_nt: TGTGCCAGCAGTTCTAACCCGGGACGTACGGGCGAGCAGTACTTC
cdr3_aa: CASSSNPGRTGEQYF

v_call: TRBV20-1
clone_size: -
cdr3_length: 13
d_call: TRBD1
j_call: TRBJ1-2
cdr3_nt: TGCAGTGCTTTACTACAGGGGGGAGATGGCTACACCTTC
cdr3_aa: CSALLQGGDGYTF

v_call: TRBV27
clone_size: -
cdr3_length: 17
d_call: -
j_call: TRBJ2-5
cdr3_nt: -
cdr3_aa: CASSSSGRRLTQETQYF

v_call: TRBV6-6
clone_size: many
cdr3_length: 13
d_call: TRBD2
j_call: TRBJ2-1
cdr3_nt: TGTGCCAGCAGTCCCCCGGGGGGGGTTGAGCAGTTCTTC
cdr3_aa: CASSPPGGVEQFF

v_call: TRBV5-1
clone_size: many
cdr3_length: 15
d_call: -
j_call: TRBJ2-3
cdr3_nt: TGCGCCAGCGGGTTCTCTGGGGGGTCCACAGATACGCAGTATTTT
cdr3_aa: CASGFSGGSTDTQYF

v_call: TRBV7-2
clone_size: few
cdr3_length: 13
d_call: -
j_call: TRBJ2-7
cdr3_nt: TGTGCCAGCAGCCTGGGACTGCACTACGAGCAGTACTTC
cdr3_aa: CASSLGLHYEQYF

v_call: TRBV20-1
clone_size: few
cdr3_length: 15
d_call: TRBD1
j_call: TRBJ1-5
cdr3_nt: TGCAGTGCTATCCGGGACAGCTATAGCAATCAGCCCCAGCATTTT
cdr3_aa: CSAIRDSYSNQPQHF

v_call: TRBV7-2
clone_size: many
cdr3_length: 15
d_call: -
j_call: TRBJ2-3
cdr3_nt: TGTGCCAGCAGCTTAGAAGGTTGGGGGGCAGATACGCAGTATTTT
cdr3_aa: CASSLEGWGADTQYF

v_call: TRBV28
clone_size: many
cdr3_length: 14
d_call: TRBD1
j_call: TRBJ2-3
cdr3_nt: TGTGCCAGCGGCCAGGGGGCCCGCACAGATACGCAGTATTTT
cdr3_aa: CASGQGARTDTQYF

v_call: TRBV11-3
clone_size: few
cdr3_length: 11
d_call: -
j_call: TRBJ2-1
cdr3_nt: TGTGCCAGCAGCGAGCGGGATGAGCAGTTCTTC
cdr3_aa: CASSERDEQFF

v_call: TRBV6-2/TRBV6-3
clone_size: few
cdr3_length: 14
d_call: TRBD2
j_call: TRBJ2-1
cdr3_nt: TGTGCCAGCAGTTCTAGCGGTGGCTACAATGAGCAGTTCTTC
cdr3_aa: CASSSSGGYNEQFF

v_call: TRBV5-5
clone_size: -
cdr3_length: 14
d_call: -
j_call: TRBJ2-7
cdr3_nt: TGTGCCAGCAGCCCGGCGCTCCCCTCCTACGAGCAGTACTTC
cdr3_aa: CASSPALPSYEQYF

v_call: TRBV4-1
clone_size: many
cdr3_length: 16
d_call: TRBD1
j_call: TRBJ2-1
cdr3_nt: TGCGCCAGCAGCCCGACCATGGGACAGGGGTCCCATGAGCAGTTCTTC
cdr3_aa: CASSPTMGQGSHEQFF

v_call: TRBV7-9
clone_size: -
cdr3_length: 15
d_call: -
j_call: TRBJ2-7
cdr3_nt: TGTGCCAGCAGCCCAGGGATTGAAGGGGACTACGAGCAGTACTTC
cdr3_aa: CASSPGIEGDYEQYF

v_call: TRBV9
clone_size: -
cdr3_length: 14
d_call: -
j_call: TRBJ2-2
cdr3_nt: TGTGCCAGCAGCGTAGTAGGGAGGACCGGGGAGCTGTTTTTT
cdr3_aa: CASSVVGRTGELFF

v_call: TRBV12-3/TRBV12-4
clone_size: few
cdr3_length: 15
d_call: TRBD1
j_call: TRBJ1-2
cdr3_nt: TGTGCCAGCAGCCGTAGACCCGGCCTCGACAGGGGTTACACCTTC
cdr3_aa: CASSRRPGLDRGYTF

v_call: TRBV4-1
clone_size: -
cdr3_length: 13
d_call: -
j_call: TRBJ2-7
cdr3_nt: TGCGCCAGCAGCCAAGATCCCGGGCACGCGGTCTTCTTC
cdr3_aa: CASSQDPGHAVFF

v_call: TRBV7-2
clone_size: many
cdr3_length: 13
d_call: -
j_call: TRBJ2-7
cdr3_nt: TGTGCCAGCAGCGTAGGTCCGACCTACGAGCAGTACTTC
cdr3_aa: CASSVGPTYEQYF

v_call: TRBV4-1
clone_size: many
cdr3_length: 13
d_call: -
j_call: TRBJ2-7
cdr3_nt: TGCGCCAGCAGCCAACAGGGGTCCTACGAGCAGTACTTC
cdr3_aa: CASSQQGSYEQYF

v_call: TRBV27
clone_size: many
cdr3_length: 15
d_call: -
j_call: TRBJ2-7
cdr3_nt: TGTGCCAGCAGTGAGACGGGAGTCGGGCCCTACGAGCAGTACTTC
cdr3_aa: CASSETGVGPYEQYF

v_call: TRBV7-8
clone_size: few
cdr3_length: 18
d_call: -
j_call: TRBJ2-1
cdr3_nt: TGTGCCAGCAGCTTAACCCGGGACTTAGAGAGCTCCTACAATGAGCAGTTCTTC
cdr3_aa: CASSLTRDLESSYNEQFF

v_call: TRBV28
clone_size: many
cdr3_length: 13
d_call: -
j_call: TRBJ1-4
cdr3_nt: TGTGCCAGCAGGGATCCGGGACGGGAAAAACTGTTTTTT
cdr3_aa: CASRDPGREKLFF

v_call: TRBV5-1
clone_size: many
cdr3_length: 16
d_call: -
j_call: TRBJ1-2
cdr3_nt: TGCGCCAGCAGCGAATACCAAAGCGGGGGTGGCTATGGCTACACCTTC
cdr3_aa: CASSEYQSGGGYGYTF

v_call: TRBV19
clone_size: many
cdr3_length: 15
d_call: TRBD2
j_call: TRBJ2-2
cdr3_nt: TGTGCCAGTAGGGCGAGCGGGAGCGGTTCCGGGGAGCTGTTTTTT
cdr3_aa: CASRASGSGSGELFF

v_call: TRBV29-1
clone_size: -
cdr3_length: 13
d_call: TRBD1
j_call: TRBJ1-2
cdr3_nt: TGCAGCGTTGACCTAGGGACAGGGGCTGGCTACACCTTC
cdr3_aa: CSVDLGTGAGYTF

v_call: TRBV4-2
clone_size: -
cdr3_length: 16
d_call: TRBD1
j_call: TRBJ1-5
cdr3_nt: TGTGCCAGCAGCCAAGTAGGGGGCCGGAGCAATCAGCCCCAGCATTTT
cdr3_aa: CASSQVGGRSNQPQHF

v_call: TRBV5-8
clone_size: -
cdr3_length: 13
d_call: -
j_call: TRBJ2-7
cdr3_nt: TGTGCCATGAGATCCGACAGGAGCGGAGAGCAGTACTTC
cdr3_aa: CAMRSDRSGEQYF

v_call: TRBV19
clone_size: -
cdr3_length: 18
d_call: TRBD1
j_call: TRBJ1-2
cdr3_nt: TGTGCCAGTAGTATCGGGACCGGGACAGGGGGCGCTTACTATGGCTACACCTTC
cdr3_aa: CASSIGTGTGGAYYGYTF

v_call: TRBV4-2
clone_size: -
cdr3_length: 15
d_call: -
j_call: TRBJ2-7
cdr3_nt: TGTGCCAGCAGCCAAGATTTACAACGAGGGGGCGAGCAGTACTTC
cdr3_aa: CASSQDLQRGGEQYF

v_call: TRBV28
clone_size: few
cdr3_length: 13
d_call: TRBD1
j_call: TRBJ1-6
cdr3_nt: TGTGCCAGCAGTCCGGGACAGCAGAAGCCCCTCCACTTT
cdr3_aa: CASSPGQQKPLHF

v_call: TRBV27
clone_size: -
cdr3_length: 14
d_call: -
j_call: TRBJ2-7
cdr3_nt: TGTGCCAGCAGTCTTCAGGGAGGTGGTCACGAGCAGTACTTC
cdr3_aa: CASSLQGGGHEQYF

v_call: TRBV2
clone_size: few
cdr3_length: 14
d_call: -
j_call: TRBJ1-6
cdr3_nt: TGTGCCAGCAGTGAGAGGGGAAGGGATTCACCCCTCCACTTT
cdr3_aa: CASSERGRDSPLHF

v_call: TRBV7-6
clone_size: few
cdr3_length: 17
d_call: -
j_call: TRBJ1-3
cdr3_nt: TGTGCCAGCACCCAACTTGGGGAGGCAGGGACTGGAAACACCATATATTTT
cdr3_aa: CASTQLGEAGTGNTIYF

v_call: TRBV4-1
clone_size: many
cdr3_length: 16
d_call: TRBD1
j_call: TRBJ1-4
cdr3_nt: TGCGCCAGCACCCGCACTGAGGGGGCCGCGCGTGAAAAACTGTTTTTT
cdr3_aa: CASTRTEGAAREKLFF

v_call: TRBV20-1
clone_size: few
cdr3_length: 14
d_call: TRBD2
j_call: TRBJ2-5
cdr3_nt: TGCAGTGCCTTCAGAGTTAGCGGGAAAGAGACCCAGTACTTC
cdr3_aa: CSAFRVSGKETQYF

v_call: TRBV12-3/TRBV12-4
clone_size: -
cdr3_length: 14
d_call: TRBD2
j_call: TRBJ2-3
cdr3_nt: TGTGCCAGCAGCACTCAGGGAGGGACAGATACGCAGTATTTT
cdr3_aa: CASSTQGGTDTQYF

v_call: TRBV18
clone_size: -
cdr3_length: 14
d_call: -
j_call: TRBJ1-4
cdr3_nt: TGTGCCAGCTCACCACAGGGGGTCAATGAAAAACTGTTTTTT
cdr3_aa: CASSPQGVNEKLFF

v_call: TRBV9
clone_size: many
cdr3_length: 14
d_call: TRBD2
j_call: TRBJ2-5
cdr3_nt: TGTGCCAGCAGCGGGGGACTAGCGGAAGAGACCCAGTACTTC
cdr3_aa: CASSGGLAEETQYF

v_call: TRBV20-1
clone_size: -
cdr3_length: 12
d_call: -
j_call: TRBJ2-3
cdr3_nt: TGCAGTGCTAGAGAAGGGGGAGATACGCAGTATTTT
cdr3_aa: CSAREGGDTQYF

v_call: TRBV7-3
clone_size: many
cdr3_length: 13
d_call: -
j_call: TRBJ2-5
cdr3_nt: TGTGCCAGCAGCTTTGCCGCAGGGGAGACCCAGTACTTC
cdr3_aa: CASSFAAGETQYF

v_call: TRBV27
clone_size: -
cdr3_length: 15
d_call: -
j_call: TRBJ2-6
cdr3_nt: TGTGCCAGCAAGGCTATCAGCTCTGGGGCCAACGTCCTGACTTTC
cdr3_aa: CASKAISSGANVLTF

v_call: TRBV6-5
clone_size: -
cdr3_length: 16
d_call: -
j_call: TRBJ1-1
cdr3_nt: TGTGCCAGCAGTTACTCCTCAGGTTGGGGGGACACTGAAGCTTTCTTT
cdr3_aa: CASSYSSGWGDTEAFF

v_call: TRBV7-2
clone_size: many
cdr3_length: 13
d_call: -
j_call: TRBJ2-1
cdr3_nt: TGTGCCAGCAGCTTAGATAGGGGGGACGAGCAGTTCTTC
cdr3_aa: CASSLDRGDEQFF